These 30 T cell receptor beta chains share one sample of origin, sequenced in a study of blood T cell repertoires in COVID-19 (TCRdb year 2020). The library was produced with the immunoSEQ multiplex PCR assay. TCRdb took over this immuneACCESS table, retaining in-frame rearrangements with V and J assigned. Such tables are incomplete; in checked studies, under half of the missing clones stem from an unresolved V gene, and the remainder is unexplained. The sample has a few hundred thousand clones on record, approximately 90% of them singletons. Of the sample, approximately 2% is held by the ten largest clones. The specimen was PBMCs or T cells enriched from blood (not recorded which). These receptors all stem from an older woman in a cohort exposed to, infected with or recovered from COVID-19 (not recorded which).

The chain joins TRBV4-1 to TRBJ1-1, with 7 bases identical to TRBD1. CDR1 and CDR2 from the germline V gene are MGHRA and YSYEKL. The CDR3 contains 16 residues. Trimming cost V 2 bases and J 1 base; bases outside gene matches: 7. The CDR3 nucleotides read TGCGCCAGCAGCCAATCACAGGGGCTCCCGAACACTGAAGCTTTCTTT. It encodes CASSQSQGLPNTEAFF.

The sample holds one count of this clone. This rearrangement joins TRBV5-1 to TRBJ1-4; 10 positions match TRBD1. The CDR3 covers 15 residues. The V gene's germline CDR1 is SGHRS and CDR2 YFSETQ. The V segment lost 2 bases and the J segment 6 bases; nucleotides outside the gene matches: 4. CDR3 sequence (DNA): TGCGCCAGCAGCTTCCGACAGGGGGCGGATGAAAAACTGTTTTTT. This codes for CASSFRQGADEKLFF. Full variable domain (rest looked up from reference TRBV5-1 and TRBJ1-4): KAGVTQTPRYLIKTRGQQVTLSCSPISGHRSVSWYQQTPGQGLQFLFEYFSETQRNKGNFPGRFSGRQFSNSRSEMNVSTLELGDSALYLCASSFRQGADEKLFFGSGTQLSVL.

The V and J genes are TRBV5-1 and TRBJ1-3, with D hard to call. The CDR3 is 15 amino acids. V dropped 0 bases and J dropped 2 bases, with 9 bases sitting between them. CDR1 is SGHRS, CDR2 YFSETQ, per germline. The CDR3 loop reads CASSLVSGTGNTIYF. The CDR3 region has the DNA TGCGCCAGCAGCTTGGTAAGCGGGACTGGAAACACCATATATTTT.

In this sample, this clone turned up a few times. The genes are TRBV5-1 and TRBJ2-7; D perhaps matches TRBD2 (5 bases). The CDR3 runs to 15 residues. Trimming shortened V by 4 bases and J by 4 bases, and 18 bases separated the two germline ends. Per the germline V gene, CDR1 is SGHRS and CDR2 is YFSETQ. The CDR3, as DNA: TGCGCCAGCAGCCCCGGGCCCGGGGAAATATACGAGCAGTACTTC. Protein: CASSPGPGEIYEQYF.

The CDR3 loop reads CASSPRGTSGSLGYNEQFF. CDR3 coding DNA: TGTGCCAGCAGTCCAAGAGGGACTAGCGGGAGTCTGGGATACAATGAGCAGTTCTTC. This rearrangement joins TRBV28 to TRBJ2-1; 14 nucleotides line up with TRBD2. The germline gives CDR1 MDHEN, CDR2 SYDVKM. The CDR3 spans 19 residues. J lost 4 bases, V lost 5 bases, and 13 bases had no gene match.

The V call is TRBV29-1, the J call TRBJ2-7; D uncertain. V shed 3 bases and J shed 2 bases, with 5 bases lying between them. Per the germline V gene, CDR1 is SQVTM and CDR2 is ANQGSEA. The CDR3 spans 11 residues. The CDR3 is CSVEATYEQYF. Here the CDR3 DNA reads TGCAGCGTTGAGGCCACCTACGAGCAGTACTTC.

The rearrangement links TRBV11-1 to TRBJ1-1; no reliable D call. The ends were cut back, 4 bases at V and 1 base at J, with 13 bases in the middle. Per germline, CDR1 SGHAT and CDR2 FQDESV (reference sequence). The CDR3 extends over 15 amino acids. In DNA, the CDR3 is TGTGCCAGCAGCTCCTCCTCGAGGGCGAACACTGAAGCTTTCTTT. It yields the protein CASSSSSRANTEAFF.

CDR3 coding DNA: TGTGCCAGCAGGGGACACGACGACTATGGCTACACCTTC. The encoded protein is CASRGHDDYGYTF. V is TRBV2 and J is TRBJ1-2; D may be TRBD1 (6 bases). Germline-derived CDR1 and CDR2 are SNHLY and FYNNEI. Trimming cost V 6 bases and J 3 bases, with 11 bases left between them. The CDR3 is 13 residues long. The full variable domain, its missing parts supplied by reference TRBV2 and TRBJ1-2, is EPEVTQTPSHQVTQMGQEVILRCVPISNHLYFYWYRQILGQKVEFLVSFYNNEISEKSEIFDDQFSVERPDGSNFTLKIRSTKLEDSAMYFCASRGHDDYGYTFGSGTRLTVV.

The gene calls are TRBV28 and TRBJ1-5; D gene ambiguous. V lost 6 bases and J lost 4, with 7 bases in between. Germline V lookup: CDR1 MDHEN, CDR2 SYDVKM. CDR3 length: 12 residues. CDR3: CASRAANQPQHF. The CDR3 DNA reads TGTGCCAGCAGAGCCGCAAATCAGCCCCAGCATTTT.

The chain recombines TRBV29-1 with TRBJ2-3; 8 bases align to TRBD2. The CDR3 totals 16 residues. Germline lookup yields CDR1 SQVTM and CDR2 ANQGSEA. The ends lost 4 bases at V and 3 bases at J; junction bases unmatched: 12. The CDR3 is CSVAGWAAGGTDTQYF. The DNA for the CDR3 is TGCAGCGTTGCCGGGTGGGCGGCGGGAGGAACAGATACGCAGTATTTT.

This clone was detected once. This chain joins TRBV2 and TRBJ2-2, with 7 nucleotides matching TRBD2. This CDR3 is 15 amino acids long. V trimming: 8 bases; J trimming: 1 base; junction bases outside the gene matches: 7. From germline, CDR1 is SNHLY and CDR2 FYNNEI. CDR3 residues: CASQLGLQNTGELFF. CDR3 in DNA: TGTGCCAGCCAATTGGGACTACAGAACACCGGGGAGCTGTTTTTT.

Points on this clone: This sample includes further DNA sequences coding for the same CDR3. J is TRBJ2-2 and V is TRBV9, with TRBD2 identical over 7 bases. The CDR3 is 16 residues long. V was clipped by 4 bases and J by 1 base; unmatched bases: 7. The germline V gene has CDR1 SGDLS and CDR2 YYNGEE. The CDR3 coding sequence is TGTGCCAGCAGCCCCCGGGAGCGGGGGAACACCGGGGAGCTGTTTTTT. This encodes CASSPRERGNTGELFF.

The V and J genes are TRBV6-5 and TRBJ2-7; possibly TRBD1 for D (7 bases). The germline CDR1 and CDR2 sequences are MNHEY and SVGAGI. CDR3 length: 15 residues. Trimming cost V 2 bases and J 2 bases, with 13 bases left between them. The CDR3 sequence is CASSYSRGATYEQYF. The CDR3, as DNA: TGTGCCAGCAGTTACAGCAGGGGGGCGACCTACGAGCAGTACTTC.

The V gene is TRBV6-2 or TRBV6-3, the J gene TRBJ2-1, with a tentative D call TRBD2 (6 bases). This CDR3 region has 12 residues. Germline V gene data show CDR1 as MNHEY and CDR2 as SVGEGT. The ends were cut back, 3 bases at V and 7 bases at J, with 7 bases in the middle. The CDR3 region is CASSYRENEQFF. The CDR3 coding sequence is TGTGCCAGCAGTTATCGGGAGAATGAGCAGTTCTTC.

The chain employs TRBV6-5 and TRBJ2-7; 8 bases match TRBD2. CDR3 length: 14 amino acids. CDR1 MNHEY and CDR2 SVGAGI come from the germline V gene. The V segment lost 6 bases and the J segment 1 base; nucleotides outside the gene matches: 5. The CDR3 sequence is CASRTGLVSYEQYF. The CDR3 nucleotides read TGTGCCAGCAGGACGGGACTAGTTTCCTACGAGCAGTACTTC.

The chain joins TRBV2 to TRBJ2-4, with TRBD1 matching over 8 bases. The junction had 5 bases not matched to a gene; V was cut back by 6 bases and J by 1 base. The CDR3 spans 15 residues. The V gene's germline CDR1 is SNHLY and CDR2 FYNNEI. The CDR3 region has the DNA TGTGCCAGCAGAGGGCAGGGGGCGGCCAAAAACATTCAGTACTTC. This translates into CASRGQGAAKNIQYF.

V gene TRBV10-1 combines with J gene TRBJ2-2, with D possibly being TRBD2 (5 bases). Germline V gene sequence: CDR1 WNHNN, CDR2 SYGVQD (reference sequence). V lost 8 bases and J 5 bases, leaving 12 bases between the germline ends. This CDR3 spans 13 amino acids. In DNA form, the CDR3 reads TGCGCCAGCTCTAAAGCGGTTACCGGGGAGCTGTTTTTT. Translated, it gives CASSKAVTGELFF.

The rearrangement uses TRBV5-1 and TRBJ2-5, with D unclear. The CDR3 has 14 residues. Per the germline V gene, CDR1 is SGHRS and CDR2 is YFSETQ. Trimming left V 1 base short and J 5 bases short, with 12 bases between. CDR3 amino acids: CASSLTVTGETQYF. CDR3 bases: TGCGCCAGCAGCTTGACCGTGACTGGGGAGACCCAGTACTTC. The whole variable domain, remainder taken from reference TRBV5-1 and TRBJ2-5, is KAGVTQTPRYLIKTRGQQVTLSCSPISGHRSVSWYQQTPGQGLQFLFEYFSETQRNKGNFPGRFSGRQFSNSRSEMNVSTLELGDSALYLCASSLTVTGETQYFGPGTRLLVL.

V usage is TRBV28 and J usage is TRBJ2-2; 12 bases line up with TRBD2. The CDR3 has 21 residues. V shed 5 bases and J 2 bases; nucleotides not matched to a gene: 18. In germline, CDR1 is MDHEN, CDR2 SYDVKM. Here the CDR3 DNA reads TGTGCCAGCAGTCCCACCACTCCCGGACTAGCGGGAATGGTCAACACCGGGGAGCTGTTTTTT. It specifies CASSPTTPGLAGMVNTGELFF.

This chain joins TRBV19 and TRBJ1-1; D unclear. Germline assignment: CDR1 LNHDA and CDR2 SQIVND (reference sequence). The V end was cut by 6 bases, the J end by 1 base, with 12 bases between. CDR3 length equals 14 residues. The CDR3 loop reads CASSPETPNTEAFF. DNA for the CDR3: TGTGCCAGTAGCCCTGAGACACCGAACACTGAAGCTTTCTTT.

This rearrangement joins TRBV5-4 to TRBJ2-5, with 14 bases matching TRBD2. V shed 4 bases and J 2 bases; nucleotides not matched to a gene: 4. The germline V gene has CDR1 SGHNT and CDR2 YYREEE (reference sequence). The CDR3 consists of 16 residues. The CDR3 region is CASSKGLAGEQETQYF. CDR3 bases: TGTGCCAGCAGCAAGGGACTAGCGGGGGAACAAGAGACCCAGTACTTC.

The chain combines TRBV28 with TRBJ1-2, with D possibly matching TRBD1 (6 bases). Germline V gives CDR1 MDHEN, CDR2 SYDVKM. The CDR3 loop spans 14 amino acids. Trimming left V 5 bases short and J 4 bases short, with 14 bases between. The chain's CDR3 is CASSARGPSYGYTF. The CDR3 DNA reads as TGTGCCAGCAGTGCCAGGGGCCCCAGCTATGGCTACACCTTC.

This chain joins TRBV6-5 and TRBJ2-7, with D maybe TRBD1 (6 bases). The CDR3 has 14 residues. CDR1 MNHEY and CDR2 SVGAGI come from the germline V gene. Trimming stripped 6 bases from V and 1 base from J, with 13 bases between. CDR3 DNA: TGTGCCAGCAGCTCTCGGCAGGGGTCCTACGAGCAGTACTTC. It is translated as CASSSRQGSYEQYF.

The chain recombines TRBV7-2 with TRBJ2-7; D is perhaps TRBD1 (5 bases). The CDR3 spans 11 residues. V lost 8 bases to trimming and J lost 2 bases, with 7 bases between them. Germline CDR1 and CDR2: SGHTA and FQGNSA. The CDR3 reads CASGRAYEQYF. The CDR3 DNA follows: TGTGCCAGCGGCAGGGCCTACGAGCAGTACTTC.

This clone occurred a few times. In DNA form, the CDR3 reads TGTGCCAGCAGCGAATGGACAGGGGGGAAGCAGTTCTTC. It translates to CASSEWTGGKQFF. The gene calls are TRBV5-4 and TRBJ2-1; 10 bases line up with TRBD1. The CDR3 has 13 amino acids. Germline V gene data show CDR1 as SGHNT and CDR2 as YYREEE (reference sequence). Losses at the gene ends were 4 bases for V and 11 bases for J; bases not matched to a gene: 6.

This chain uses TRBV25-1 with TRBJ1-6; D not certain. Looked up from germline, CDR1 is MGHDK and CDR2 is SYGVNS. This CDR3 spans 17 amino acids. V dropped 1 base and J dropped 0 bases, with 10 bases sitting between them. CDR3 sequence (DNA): TGTGCCAGCAGTGAATTTGGGAGGAGCTCCTATAATTCACCCCTCCACTTT. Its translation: CASSEFGRSSYNSPLHF.

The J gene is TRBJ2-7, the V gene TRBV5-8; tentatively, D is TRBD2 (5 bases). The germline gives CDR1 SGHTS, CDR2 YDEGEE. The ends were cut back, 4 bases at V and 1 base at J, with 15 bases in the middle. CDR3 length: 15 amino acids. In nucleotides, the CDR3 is TGTGCCAGCAGCCTACTAGTGTACGGTTCCTACGAGCAGTACTTC. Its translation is CASSLLVYGSYEQYF.

CDR3 nucleotides: TGTGCCAGCAGCTTAATGGGACAGGGGATCGAAGGCTACACCTTC. Protein sequence: CASSLMGQGIEGYTF. V gene TRBV7-3 combines with J gene TRBJ1-2; 10 nucleotides align to TRBD1. V lost 1 base to trimming and J lost 8 bases; unmatched junction nucleotides: 7. CDR3 length: 15 residues. Germline assignment: CDR1 SGHTA and CDR2 FQGTGA.

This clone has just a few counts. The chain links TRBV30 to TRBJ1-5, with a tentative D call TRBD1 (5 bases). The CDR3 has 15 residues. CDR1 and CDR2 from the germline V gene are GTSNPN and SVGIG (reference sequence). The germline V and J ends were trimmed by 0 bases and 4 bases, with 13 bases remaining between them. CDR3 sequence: CAWSVGSGPNQPQHF. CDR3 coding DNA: TGTGCCTGGAGTGTAGGTTCAGGGCCTAATCAGCCCCAGCATTTT. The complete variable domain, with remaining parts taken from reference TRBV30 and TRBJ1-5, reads SQTIHQWPATLVQPVGSPLSLECTVEGTSNPNLYWYRQAAGRGLQLLFYSVGIGQISSEVPQNLSASRPQDRQFILSSKKLLLSDSGFYLCAWSVGSGPNQPQHFGDGTRLSIL.

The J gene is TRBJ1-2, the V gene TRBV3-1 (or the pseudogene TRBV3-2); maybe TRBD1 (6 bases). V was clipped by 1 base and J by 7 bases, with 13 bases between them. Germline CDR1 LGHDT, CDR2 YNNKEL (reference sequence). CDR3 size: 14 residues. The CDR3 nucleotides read TGTGCCAGCAGCCAAGGTCCACAGGGACGTGGCTACACCTTC. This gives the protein CASSQGPQGRGYTF.